Listed below are T cell receptor beta chains from one sample, sequenced in a study of human T cells and chemical hapten exposure. TCRdb redid the calling of the RACE reads with MiXCR, one entry per CDR3 protein. Here the sample spans around 82,000 distinct CDR3 sequences, 6.6% being singletons. Here the sequenced sample was whole blood, taken in connection with sensitization to the hapten diphenylcyclopropenone (DPC). Receptors were obtained from a woman in her 30s with alopecia areata. Some clones in this sample may be carry-over from other donors' samples. The conserved cysteine and the conserved F or W are not part of the CDR3 here.

J gene	V gene	CDR3 protein
TRBJ1-1	TRBV20-1	SDGRRGQSEAF
TRBJ2-2	TRBV12-3/TRBV12-4	ASSLVVGGSKSGELF
TRBJ2-6	TRBV5-8	ASTRYAGSGANVLT
TRBJ1-1	TRBV27	ASSLLLGPGRAEAF
TRBJ2-2	TRBV29-1	SVESAGQGKTGELF
TRBJ1-5	TRBV12-3/TRBV12-4	ASRSGDQPQH
TRBJ2-3	TRBV25-1	ASSVLLNTQY
TRBJ1-6	TRBV20-1	SAHTFDTASYNSPLH
TRBJ1-2	TRBV20-1	SAPLSGLANYGYT
TRBJ2-5	TRBV5-1	ASSSGDRGGRETQY
TRBJ1-2	TRBV7-2	ASSQGFQGVGYT
TRBJ2-7	TRBV6-1	ATRQGTVFYEQY
TRBJ1-1	TRBV29-1	SVWGGGSYTEAF
TRBJ2-3	TRBV7-9	ASSSIGGSTDTQY
TRBJ2-3	TRBV10-3	AISASTYSSTDTQY
TRBJ2-3	TRBV29-1	SGTGVSTDTQY
TRBJ2-3	TRBV5-1	ASSFTSDTQY
TRBJ1-5	TRBV12-3/TRBV12-4	ASSSGQGSAYQPQH
TRBJ2-5	TRBV27	ASVPQYRQGQETQY
TRBJ1-4	TRBV6-2/TRBV6-3	ASSYSTDSSNERLF
TRBJ1-2	TRBV6-6	ASSYLGGTIYGYT
TRBJ1-4	TRBV5-1	ASSLGSATNEKLF
TRBJ1-2	TRBV5-1	ASSSQKGGYT
TRBJ1-2	TRBV3-1	ASSQVGANYGYT
TRBJ2-3	TRBV12-3/TRBV12-4	ASSFGRPAGGLDTQY
TRBJ2-1	TRBV15	ATRSGATYNEQF
TRBJ2-5	TRBV5-1	ASSLSGLATETQY
TRBJ2-1	TRBV4-1	ASSQDGQGRGNEQF
TRBJ2-2	TRBV20-1	SARDGQRGANTGELF
TRBJ2-3	TRBV5-6	ASSLGGRPDTQY
TRBJ2-7	TRBV7-2	ASSFQTGQVYEQY
TRBJ2-5	TRBV3-1	ASSRNQETQY
TRBJ1-5	TRBV2	ASSSGQPSLYSNQPQH
TRBJ1-1	TRBV5-4	ASSANEYTEAF
TRBJ1-1	TRBV5-1	ASSSTGQATEAF
TRBJ2-7	TRBV29-1	SATWGRYEQY
TRBJ2-6	TRBV6-5	ASSYSGPLLSSGANVLT
TRBJ1-1	TRBV29-1	RGTDSTEAF
TRBJ1-5	TRBV5-6	ASSWRTQSQH
TRBJ1-3	TRBV3-1	ASSQDSPMSFSGNTIY
TRBJ1-1	TRBV12-3/TRBV12-4	ASTRTGVLDTEAF
TRBJ2-7	TRBV9	ASSVNAGEVGNEQY
TRBJ1-1	TRBV7-3	ASSPQGTGTEAF
TRBJ2-2	TRBV7-8	ASSSGYTGELF
TRBJ2-1	TRBV7-2	ASSLVAGGLIGSYNEQF
TRBJ1-3	TRBV30	AWSVGTGRLSGNTIY
TRBJ1-2	TRBV2	AIPLREANYGYT
TRBJ1-2	TRBV5-1	ASSSDGTNYGYT